The 28 T cell receptor beta chains below all came from one sample that was sequenced in a study of blood T cell repertoires in COVID-19. Assay used: immunoSEQ multiplex PCR; TCRdb lists only in-frame clones, some missing. Of some 200,000 clones listed, around 86% are singletons. The sequenced sample was PBMCs or T cells enriched from blood (not recorded which). The receptors stem from a man younger than 40 in a cohort exposed to, infected with or recovered from COVID-19 (not recorded which).

The chain recombines TRBV11-2 with TRBJ2-7, with 7 nucleotides matching TRBD1. The CDR3 spans 17 residues. Germline CDR1 reads SGHAT; CDR2 reads FQNNGV. V lost 1 base to trimming and J lost 0 bases; unmatched junction nucleotides: 9. The chain's CDR3 is CASSLGIPTGTSYEQYF. As DNA, the CDR3 is TGTGCCAGCAGCTTAGGTATCCCGACAGGGACCTCCTACGAGCAGTACTTC. Looking up the rest from reference TRBV11-2 and TRBJ2-7 gives the full variable domain: EAGVAQSPRYKIIEKRQSVAFWCNPISGHATLYWYQQILGQGPKLLIQFQNNGVVDDSQLPKDRFSAERLKGVDSTLKIQPAKLEDSAVYLCASSLGIPTGTSYEQYFGPGTRLTVT.

The rearrangement links TRBV4-3 to TRBJ1-2; the D gene is possibly TRBD1 (5 bases). V was cut by 1 base and J by 4 bases, with 10 bases left in between. The CDR3 length is 14 residues. The germline V gene encodes CDR1 LGHNA and CDR2 YSLEER. CDR3 region: CASSQAGVVYGYTF. In nucleotides, the CDR3 is TGCGCCAGCAGCCAAGCGGGGGTAGTCTATGGCTACACCTTC.

The CDR3 region has the DNA TGTGCCAGCAGTAGGGACAGAGGCACCATATATTTT. Translated: CASSRDRGTIYF. The chain links TRBV12-3 or TRBV12-4 to TRBJ1-3; 7 bases agree with TRBD1. This CDR3 spans 12 amino acids. J lost 9 bases, V lost 5 bases, and 4 bases had no gene match.

The chain couples TRBV23-1 to TRBJ2-1; 8 bases match TRBD2. TRBV23-1 is an ORF for which the function is uncertain. The CDR3 extends over 21 amino acids. Trimming cost V 0 bases and J 5 bases; bases outside gene matches: 21. The CDR3 is CASSQSVSGLVDREGHNEQFF. The CDR3 bases are TGCGCCAGCAGTCAATCCGTCTCGGGACTAGTCGACCGAGAGGGACACAATGAGCAGTTCTTC.

The chain employs TRBV6-2 or TRBV6-3 and TRBJ2-7; D is unclear. CDR3 length: 14 amino acids. Germline V lookup: CDR1 MNHEY, CDR2 SVGEGT. V was clipped by 6 bases and J by 0 bases, with 12 bases between them. The CDR3 reads CASSATTNSYEQYF. The CDR3, as DNA: TGTGCCAGCAGCGCTACGACAAACTCCTACGAGCAGTACTTC.

The chain employs TRBV27 and TRBJ2-2, with D possibly matching TRBD2 (5 bases). The length of the CDR3 is 17 residues. V lost 1 base and J lost 7, with 19 bases in between. Germline V gene sequence: CDR1 MNHEY, CDR2 SMNVEV (reference sequence). The CDR3 spells CASSLLVTKARVGELFF. The CDR3 nucleotides are TGTGCCAGCAGTTTATTAGTGACTAAGGCTAGGGTCGGGGAGCTGTTTTTT.

Here the CDR3 DNA reads TGTGCCAGCAGCCAACCTTCGGACAGTAATGAAAAACTGTTTTTT. As protein: CASSQPSDSNEKLFF. The chain couples TRBV7-9 to TRBJ1-4; D perhaps matches TRBD1 (6 bases). V shed 5 bases and J shed 4 bases, with 14 bases lying between them. The CDR3 loop spans 15 amino acids. Germline CDR1 reads SEHNR; CDR2 reads FQNEAQ (reference sequence).

The chain employs TRBV4-3 and TRBJ1-2; a possible D gene is TRBD1 (5 bases). The CDR3 spans 15 residues. The germline gives CDR1 LGHNA, CDR2 YSLEER. The V and J ends lost 0 bases and 6 bases respectively, with 14 bases between them. CDR3 protein: CASSQDWSGSHGYTF. CDR3 DNA: TGCGCCAGCAGCCAAGATTGGTCAGGGTCCCATGGCTACACCTTC.

The rearrangement links TRBV19 to TRBJ1-1; perhaps TRBD1 as D (5 bases). V was pared by 3 bases and J by 7 bases, with 12 bases between. CDR1 and CDR2 from the germline V gene are LNHDA and SQIVND (reference sequence). The CDR3 spans 13 residues. CDR3 in DNA: TGTGCCAGTAGTATCGGACACGCCTATGAAGCTTTCTTT. Encoded protein: CASSIGHAYEAFF. The full variable domain, with the rest looked up from reference TRBV19 and TRBJ1-1, is DGGITQSPKYLFRKEGQNVTLSCEQNLNHDAMYWYRQDPGQGLRLIYYSQIVNDFQKGDIAEGYSVSREKKESFPLTVTSAQKNPTAFYLCASSIGHAYEAFFGQGTRLTVV.

This chain connects TRBV20-1 to TRBJ1-3, with D perhaps matching TRBD1 (5 bases). This CDR3 is 13 amino acids long. The germline gives CDR1 DFQATT, CDR2 SNEGSKA (reference sequence). V was pared by 3 bases and J by 4 bases, with 10 bases between. CDR3 region: CSASGGGGNTIYF. DNA of the CDR3: TGCAGTGCTAGTGGGGGGGGAGGAAACACCATATATTTT.

The chain uses TRBV20-1 and TRBJ2-7; TRBD2 might be the D (6 bases). The V end lost 3 bases, the J end lost 2 bases, and 17 bases lay between the germline ends. Per the germline V gene, CDR1 is DFQATT and CDR2 is SNEGSKA (reference sequence). The CDR3 runs 15 residues. The CDR3 DNA is TGCAGTGCTAGTGAGGGTAGCGGAGTGACCTACGAGCAGTACTTC. Translated, it gives CSASEGSGVTYEQYF.

This sequence joins TRBV5-1 and TRBJ2-5; possibly TRBD1 for D (6 bases). V lost 2 bases and J lost 5, with 16 bases in between. CDR1 SGHRS and CDR2 YFSETQ come from the germline V gene. There are 15 residues in the CDR3. CDR3 region: CASSFRGGRGETQYF. Here the CDR3 DNA reads TGCGCCAGCAGCTTCCGAGGAGGAAGGGGGGAGACCCAGTACTTC.

This clone was seen once. This rearrangement joins TRBV18 to TRBJ1-3; 7 nucleotides align to TRBD1. V shed 3 bases and J 2 bases; nucleotides not matched to a gene: 7. Germline V CDR1 and CDR2: KGHSH, LQKENI. The CDR3 contains 16 residues. The CDR3: CASSPGGGSAGNTIYF. As DNA, the CDR3 is TGTGCCAGCTCACCCGGAGGGGGCTCCGCTGGAAACACCATATATTTT. Full variable domain (rest looked up from reference TRBV18 and TRBJ1-3): NAGVMQNPRHLVRRRGQEARLRCSPMKGHSHVYWYRQLPEEGLKFMVYLQKENIIDESGMPKERFSAEFPKEGPSILRIQQVVRGDSAAYFCASSPGGGSAGNTIYFGEGSWLTVV.

Of note for this clone: Relative to the germline gene, one junction end is altered; a read error may explain this. The rearrangement links TRBV23-1 to TRBJ2-1, with 11 bases that match TRBD1. Being an ORF, TRBV23-1 has a function that is uncertain. This CDR3 has 18 residues. The CDR3 region is CASSQSFGTGGSYTEQFF. The CDR3 DNA reads TGCGCCAGCAGTCAATCGTTCGGGACAGGGGGATCTTACACTGAGCAGTTCTTC.

Regarding this clone: The same CDR3 also results from other DNA sequences found in this sample. The chain is built from TRBV29-1 and TRBJ1-5, with D possibly TRBD1 on 6 matching bases. V lost 5 bases and J lost 1, with 9 bases in between. This CDR3 region has 13 residues. The germline V gene encodes CDR1 SQVTM and CDR2 ANQGSEA. CDR3 coding DNA: TGCAGCGTTCAACAGGGCAGCAATCAGCCCCAGCATTTT. It translates to CSVQQGSNQPQHF.

V is TRBV2 and J is TRBJ2-2; perhaps TRBD2 as D (5 bases). The ends were cut back, 7 bases at V and 5 bases at J, with 14 bases in the middle. The V gene's germline CDR1 is SNHLY and CDR2 FYNNEI. This CDR3 spans 14 amino acids. The CDR3: CASIRDLGTGELFF. The DNA of the CDR3 is TGTGCCAGCATTCGGGATCTTGGAACCGGGGAGCTGTTTTTT.

This clone was seen just once. The rearrangement joins TRBV9 to TRBJ2-1; 9 bases map to TRBD2. The CDR3 length is 16 residues. Unmatched junction bases numbered 9, after V lost 1 base and J lost 7 bases. Looked up from germline, CDR1 is SGDLS and CDR2 is YYNGEE. CDR3 residues: CASSVRGGVGKNEQFF. CDR3 nucleotide sequence: TGTGCCAGCAGCGTACGCGGGGGGGTCGGTAAGAATGAGCAGTTCTTC.

The rearrangement uses TRBV5-4 and TRBJ1-2, with a tentative D call TRBD1 (6 bases). Trimming cost V 5 bases and J 5 bases, with 16 bases left between them. The CDR3 runs to 14 residues. CDR1 SGHNT and CDR2 YYREEE come from the germline V gene (reference sequence). The CDR3, as DNA: TGTGCCAGCAGTTCGAGTCCAGGGGCTTATGGCTACACCTTC. This gives the protein CASSSSPGAYGYTF. Filled out from reference TRBV5-4 and TRBJ1-2, the complete variable domain reads ETGVTQSPTHLIKTRGQQVTLRCSSQSGHNTVSWYQQALGQGPQFIFQYYREEENGRGNFPPRFSGLQFPNYSSELNVNALELDDSALYLCASSSSPGAYGYTFGSGTRLTVV.

V is TRBV28 and J is TRBJ1-2; a weak D match, TRBD1 (6 bases). The CDR3 consists of 15 residues. CDR1 is MDHEN, CDR2 SYDVKM, per germline. V lost 4 bases, J lost 8 bases, and 20 bases lay in between. CDR3 nucleotide sequence: TGTGCCAGCAGTTCCCCGGCAGGGGAGTACAACGGCTACACCTTC. Translated: CASSSPAGEYNGYTF.

This chain links TRBV5-1 with TRBJ2-7; 9 bases are a match to TRBD1. Trimming cost V 6 bases and J 9 bases; bases outside gene matches: 10. Germline V gives CDR1 SGHRS, CDR2 YFSETQ. The CDR3 has 13 amino acids. The CDR3 is CASTGQGLPPQYF. Here the CDR3 DNA reads TGCGCCAGCACGGGACAGGGCTTGCCCCCGCAGTACTTC. Supplemented by reference TRBV5-1 and TRBJ2-7, the full variable domain reads KAGVTQTPRYLIKTRGQQVTLSCSPISGHRSVSWYQQTPGQGLQFLFEYFSETQRNKGNFPGRFSGRQFSNSRSEMNVSTLELGDSALYLCASTGQGLPPQYFGPGTRLTVT.

The rearrangement joins TRBV7-3 to TRBJ2-3, with 11 bases that match TRBD2. The V and J ends lost 4 bases and 0 bases, in that order; junction bases with no gene match: 6. This CDR3 comprises 17 residues. Germline CDR1 reads SGHTA; CDR2 reads FQGTGA. The CDR3 region has the DNA TGTGCCAGCAGCTCCGATAGCGGGAGGGCTAGCACAGATACGCAGTATTTT. This gives the protein CASSSDSGRASTDTQYF.

CDR3 loop: CASSISTLRGNQPQHF. The CDR3 nucleotides read TGTGCCAGTAGTATAAGCACACTTCGGGGCAATCAGCCCCAGCATTTT. This sequence joins TRBV19 and TRBJ1-5, with unresolved D. Trimming stripped 2 bases from V and 2 bases from J, with 13 bases between. Per the germline V gene, CDR1 is LNHDA and CDR2 is SQIVND (reference sequence). The CDR3 covers 16 residues.

In this sample, this clone turned up a few times. The chain employs TRBV9 and TRBJ2-2; D unresolved. The CDR3 has 14 amino acids. Trimming shortened V by 3 bases and J by 0 bases, and 6 bases separated the two germline ends. Germline CDR1 SGDLS, CDR2 YYNGEE. The CDR3 DNA follows: TGTGCCAGCAGCGCGCCGGCGAACACCGGGGAGCTGTTTTTT. Translating gives CASSAPANTGELFF.

The chain carries TRBV11-2 and TRBJ2-7; D is unclear. The CDR3 spans 12 residues. The germline CDR1 and CDR2 sequences are SGHAT and FQNNGV. Trimming cost V 5 bases and J 4 bases, with 9 bases left between them. The CDR3 loop reads CASSPRSYEQYF. The CDR3 region has the DNA TGTGCCAGCAGCCCTAGATCTTACGAGCAGTACTTC.

This rearrangement joins TRBV11-3 to TRBJ1-1; no clear D. Trimming removed 5 bases at V and 5 bases at J, with 15 bases between. The germline gives CDR1 SGHNT, CDR2 YENEEA. The CDR3 sequence is 14 residues long. CDR3: CASSVRGTGTEAFF. The CDR3 DNA sequence: TGTGCCAGCAGCGTTCGGGGTACCGGGACTGAAGCTTTCTTT.

This chain uses TRBV7-9 with TRBJ2-1; D gene unclear. The length of the CDR3 is 11 residues. The germline V gene has CDR1 SEHNR and CDR2 FQNEAQ (reference sequence). V lost 5 bases and J lost 8, with 7 bases in between. This chain's CDR3 is CASSPSHEQFF. The CDR3 DNA reads TGTGCCAGCAGCCCGAGCCATGAGCAGTTCTTC.

The gene calls are TRBV4-1 and TRBJ1-2; 7 bases align to TRBD1. CDR3 length: 17 amino acids. From germline, CDR1 is MGHRA and CDR2 YSYEKL. V was clipped by 3 bases and J by 4 bases; unmatched bases: 14. In nucleotides, the CDR3 is TGCGCCAGCAGCCAGCTAGAAGGACAGGCAAAAATCTATGGCTACACCTTC. Translating gives CASSQLEGQAKIYGYTF.

CDR3 residues: CASSPRIGPRSDEQFF. In DNA, the CDR3 is TGTGCCAGCAGCCCACGTATCGGTCCGCGATCTGATGAGCAGTTCTTC. This chain connects TRBV7-3 to TRBJ2-1; D gene ambiguous. The CDR3 consists of 16 residues. Trimming stripped 5 bases from V and 8 bases from J, with 22 bases between. The germline gives CDR1 SGHTA, CDR2 FQGTGA.